This TCR beta chain emerged from a study of cytomegalovirus exposure and HLA in healthy donors. Regarding the study as a whole: In a later analysis, the majority of CMV-associated beta chains seemingly showed HLA restriction. Researchers left out some V segments, among them TRBV6-2 and TRBV6-3, as indistinguishable.

The PCR had 60 Vbeta and 13 Jbeta primers. Sequencing was performed with immunoSEQ multiplex PCR; in TCRdb, only in-frame clones are kept and a portion is missing. The table has 150,000 to 200,000 clones, 77% seen once. The trim removed 0 bases at V and 0 bases at J, leaving 4 bases unmatched. Germline loops: CDR1 SGHRS, CDR2 YFSETQ. The CDR3 has 16 residues. In regard to this clone: The antigen is undetermined.

This receptor was identified in a woman aged 25 to 39 in good health and CMV-seronegative. The chain uses TRBV5-1 and TRBJ2-7, with 9 bases matching TRBD1. The sequencing input was PBMCs. The CDR3 sequence: CASSLAGQGPSYEQYF. The CDR3 nucleotides read TGCGCCAGCAGCTTGGCCGGACAGGGGCCCTCCTACGAGCAGTACTTC.